This entry concerns a single T cell receptor beta chain. Its target antigen remains unknown. No per-base quality is available; no much larger clone lies one base away. The data were obtained in a study of blood T cell repertoires in COVID-19 (dated by TCRdb to 2020 to 2021). Looking at the study overall: Collaborator samples came from the United States, Italy and Spain and covered acute and convalescent phases of COVID-19. HLA class I and class II types, where available, came from metadata supplied by the sample provider rather than from assay-based typing. The samples were drawn from two sources: the first 160 participants of the ongoing ImmuneRACE study, and fewer than 1,500 subjects contributed by 6 global collaborators. The repertoires were released in a freely available public database intended as a resource for research on the immune response to SARS-CoV-2. The material from the prospective study consisted of cDNA or gDNA derived from T cells, B-cell-depleted T cells, or PBMCs. Subjects who had been exposed to COVID-19, were actively infected with it, or had recovered from it provided the deeply sampled blood TCRbeta repertoires that made up the dataset. A de-identified subject ID, COVID-19 status, age in years and sex were almost always included in the sample metadata.

Each collaborating institution followed its own protocols to collect whole blood in K2EDTA tubes. For TCRbeta analysis, collaborator samples were shipped as frozen whole blood, as isolated PBMCs, or as DNA extracted from either sample type. TCRbeta CDR3 regions were amplified from genomic DNA by means of the immunoSEQ Assay, a bias-controlled multiplex PCR. On the study's bioinformatics: The number of nucleated cells in each sample was estimated from the amplification of reference gene primers within the assay. To quantify the absolute abundance of each unique TCRbeta CDR3 rearrangement, sequence reads were collapsed and filtered. Productive Simpson clonality was computed per sample as the square root of Simpson's diversity index over productive rearrangements. The immuneACCESS repertoire file appears here via TCRdb, limited to in-frame rearrangements. These files lack a portion of the clones; in checked studies, under half of the deficit traces to unresolved V genes, and the cause of the others is not known. That table is the source of V, J and clone size, and D and trimming were worked out from the DNA. Recorded for this sample are around 200,000 clones; approximately 90% of them occurred a single time. The top ten clones comprise 0.72% of the sample.

Results the study describes overall, beyond this receptor: The quantity of clinical and demographic metadata differed by source and by participant and was supplied without curation.

The V and J ends are trimmed by 3 bases and 10 bases, leaving 14 bases between them. The CDR3 holds 13 amino acids from the cysteine to the phenylalanine. CDR3 DNA only is kept here, 39 bases in frame from base 1. The germline V gene provides CDR1 SGHRS and CDR2 YFSETQ. The chain couples TRBV5-1 to TRBJ1-3, and TRBD1 may be the D gene, going by 6 matching bases. The source material was peripheral blood. The TCR originated in a man aged 35-49 years with acute or convalescent COVID-19. The CDR3 protein sequence reads: CASSSGTFGTIYF. The DNA reads TGCGCCAGCAGCTCTGGGACATTTGGGACCATATATTTT.